Following are 20 T cell receptor beta chains from one sample sequenced in a study of Graves' ophthalmopathy and Graves' hyperthyroidism. Scientists amplified the TCR beta CDR3 regions from RNA transcripts. The first-round RT-PCR employed HTBI primers together with the Qiagen OneStep RT-PCR kit. A multiplex PCR was then performed as the second round. In TCRdb, the multiplex PCR reads were re-called with MiXCR into one record per CDR3 protein. Of over 450,000 distinct CDR3 sequences detected, about an eighth appear once; the ten largest clones hold 8% to 10%. The sample consisted of blood. These receptor sequences come from a woman aged 30 to 39 with Graves' ophthalmopathy.

This clonotype was detected many times. V gene TRBV10-3 combines with J gene TRBJ2-7, with a tentative D call TRBD1 (6 bases). Germline CDR1 ENHRY, CDR2 SYGVKD. Trimming shortened V by 4 bases and J by 4 bases, and 8 bases separated the two germline ends. The length of the CDR3 is 12 residues. For the CDR3, the DNA is TGTGCCATCAGTGCCAGGGGTTACGAGCAGTACTTC. Its protein is CAISARGYEQYF.

This clonotype was picked up a small number of times. V usage is TRBV2 and J usage is TRBJ2-7; TRBD1 is a possible D gene (5 bases). V shed 4 bases and J shed 6 bases, with 13 bases lying between them. This CDR3 contains 13 residues. Per germline, CDR1 SNHLY and CDR2 FYNNEI. The CDR3 DNA reads as TGTGCCAGCAGTGGAGGCAGGGTATCCGAGCAGTACTTC. This encodes CASSGGRVSEQYF.

This clonotype was seen at least ten times. The gene calls are TRBV6-1 and TRBJ1-1; 7 bases agree with TRBD1. Trimming at V came to 4 bases and at J to 3 bases, leaving 5 bases not matched to a gene. Germline lookup yields CDR1 MNHNS and CDR2 SASEGT. The CDR3 runs 14 residues. In DNA, the CDR3 is TGTGCCAGCAGTGTAGCAGGGGGAGACACTGAAGCTTTCTTT. Its protein is CASSVAGGDTEAFF.

There are many counts of this clonotype. The chain links TRBV20-1 to TRBJ1-1; TRBD1 is a possible D gene (5 bases). This CDR3 is 13 amino acids long. Germline assignment: CDR1 DFQATT and CDR2 SNEGSKA (reference sequence). Trimming left V 1 base short and J 4 bases short, with 10 bases between. The CDR3 nucleotides are TGCAGTGCTAGAGCGGCAGGGCCCACTGAAGCTTTCTTT. This gives the protein CSARAAGPTEAFF.

This clonotype has a count of ten or more. The chain recombines TRBV2 with TRBJ2-7; 10 bases map to TRBD2. V was pared by 3 bases and J by 5 bases, with 7 bases of the junction left unmatched. Germline V gives CDR1 SNHLY, CDR2 FYNNEI. The CDR3 extends over 15 amino acids. CDR3 residues: CASSDQRGGENEQYF. As DNA, the CDR3 is TGTGCCAGCAGTGACCAGCGGGGGGGAGAAAACGAGCAGTACTTC.

J is TRBJ2-5 and V is TRBV6-2 or TRBV6-3; D is possibly TRBD2 (6 bases). Between the trimmed V and J ends, which lost 7 bases and 1 base, there was a span of 13 bases. The CDR3 covers 14 residues. Germline lookup yields CDR1 MNHEY and CDR2 SVGEGT. CDR3 DNA: TGTGCCAGCACTGAGGCGGGGAGCCAAGAGACCCAGTACTTC. It codes for CASTEAGSQETQYF.

This clonotype was observed a handful of times. The chain uses TRBV20-1 and TRBJ1-5; maybe TRBD1 (6 bases). Per germline, CDR1 DFQATT and CDR2 SNEGSKA (reference sequence). The CDR3 consists of 17 residues. Trimming pared 3 bases from V and 4 bases from J, leaving 22 bases between. In DNA form, the CDR3 reads TGCAGTGCTAGGGATGCCGGACCAACAGGGTATAATCAGCCCCAGCATTTT. Its protein is CSARDAGPTGYNQPQHF.

This clonotype has a count of ten or more. The chain carries TRBV6-2 or TRBV6-3 and TRBJ2-5, with D possibly being TRBD2 (5 bases). The germline V gene has CDR1 MNHEY and CDR2 SVGEGT. Trimming left V 2 bases short and J 2 bases short, with 15 bases between. The CDR3 sequence is 16 residues long. CDR3 protein: CASSYRSELGQETQYF. The DNA of the CDR3 is TGTGCCAGCAGTTACAGGTCTGAACTAGGGCAAGAGACCCAGTACTTC.

This clonotype was seen at least ten times. This sequence joins TRBV6-5 and TRBJ2-2; D gene ambiguous. Germline V gene lookup returns CDR1 MNHEY and CDR2 SVGAGI. The CDR3 is 14 residues long. The V gene lost 0 bases and the J gene lost 7 bases, with 9 bases spanning the gap. The CDR3 spells CASSYSKVYGELFF. CDR3 in DNA: TGTGCCAGCAGTTACTCGAAGGTTTACGGGGAGCTGTTTTTT.

This clonotype was observed at least ten times. The genes are TRBV20-1 and TRBJ1-6; TRBD1 agrees at 10 bases. Germline assignment: CDR1 DFQATT and CDR2 SNEGSKA (reference sequence). V dropped 6 bases and J dropped 7; count of bases not matched to a gene: 9. The CDR3 totals 15 residues. The CDR3 DNA reads as TGCAGTGCCCACTCCGGGACAGGGGCCAATTCACCCCTCCACTTT. This translates into CSAHSGTGANSPLHF.

This clonotype was detected many times. The J gene is TRBJ1-6, the V gene TRBV7-2; D gene uncertain. CDR1 is SGHTA, CDR2 FQGNSA, per germline. This CDR3 contains 14 residues. The V end lost 1 base, the J end lost 13 bases, and 14 bases lay between the germline ends. In DNA form, the CDR3 reads TGTGCCAGCAGCTTAGGGTACACCTCGAATCCCCTCCACTTT. This gives the protein CASSLGYTSNPLHF.

This clonotype has a count of ten or more. The CDR3 DNA reads as TGTGCCAGTAGTACGACAGGGACCTACGAGCAGTACTTC. Amino acids: CASSTTGTYEQYF. The J gene is TRBJ2-7, the V gene TRBV19; 7 nucleotides align to TRBD1. V lost 4 bases to trimming and J lost 2 bases; unmatched junction nucleotides: 2. Germline V gene data show CDR1 as LNHDA and CDR2 as SQIVND (reference sequence). The CDR3 runs to 13 residues.

This clonotype was detected many times. V gene TRBV5-1 combines with J gene TRBJ2-7; D is unresolved. Germline CDR1 is SGHRS and CDR2 is YFSETQ. The length of the CDR3 is 13 residues. Trimming shortened V by 4 bases and J by 7 bases, and 15 bases separated the two germline ends. DNA for the CDR3: TGCGCCAGCAGCCGCTCGGAGCCCACGGAGCAGTACTTC. It yields the protein CASSRSEPTEQYF.

A few counts support this clonotype. This rearrangement joins TRBV6-2 or TRBV6-3 to TRBJ2-7, with TRBD1 matching over 7 bases. The germline CDR1 and CDR2 sequences are MNHEY and SVGEGT. The CDR3 runs 19 residues. V shed 5 bases and J 3 bases; nucleotides not matched to a gene: 22. The CDR3 spells CASSPKTSGGPQANYEQYF. The CDR3 region has the DNA TGTGCCAGCAGTCCCAAGACATCAGGGGGTCCCCAGGCAAACTACGAGCAGTACTTC.

CDR3 nucleotide sequence: TGCGCCAGCAGCCAAGGGGACATGGATCAGCCCCAGCATTTT. This codes for CASSQGDMDQPQHF. The chain is built from TRBV4-1 and TRBJ1-5; tentatively, D is TRBD1 (6 bases). Trimming removed 1 base from V and 5 bases from J, with 9 bases in between. Per germline, CDR1 MGHRA and CDR2 YSYEKL. The CDR3 is made up of 14 amino acids.

This clonotype was detected many times. The chain couples TRBV15 to TRBJ2-5, with 7 positions matching TRBD1. With 0 bases clipped from V and 3 bases from J, the junction kept 4 bases outside the gene matches. This CDR3 is 15 amino acids long. Germline V gives CDR1 LNHNV, CDR2 YYDKDF (reference sequence). CDR3 nucleotides: TGTGCCACCAGCAGAGATAGCACAGGGGAAGAGACCCAGTACTTC. It yields the protein CATSRDSTGEETQYF.

This clonotype showed up many times. The chain has TRBV29-1 and TRBJ1-5; D gene unclear. The germline gives CDR1 SQVTM, CDR2 ANQGSEA. The CDR3 is 15 amino acids. Trimming cost V 6 bases and J 1 base, with 16 bases left between them. This CDR3 is CSVGPSGGSNQPQHF. CDR3 bases: TGCAGCGTCGGACCCTCGGGAGGAAGCAATCAGCCCCAGCATTTT. The whole variable domain, filled in from reference TRBV29-1 and TRBJ1-5, reads SAVISQKPSRDICQRGTSLTIQCQVDSQVTMMFWYRQQPGQSLTLIATANQGSEATYESGFVIDKFPISRPNLTFSTLTVSNMSPEDSSIYLCSVGPSGGSNQPQHFGDGTRLSIL.

The rearrangement links TRBV18 to TRBJ1-2; unclear D gene. Germline CDR1 and CDR2: KGHSH and LQKENI. V gave up 0 bases and J gave up 2 bases, with 7 bases separating them. The CDR3 length is 14 residues. CDR3 region: CASSPPTSNYGYTF. DNA of the CDR3: TGTGCCAGCTCACCACCCACTTCCAACTATGGCTACACCTTC.

The table lists this clonotype with many counts. CDR3 residues: CASGSGTGGVSYGTQYF. In DNA form, the CDR3 reads TGTGCTAGTGGTTCAGGGACAGGGGGAGTTAGTTACGGGACCCAGTACTTC. J is TRBJ2-5 and V is TRBV12-5; 11 positions match TRBD1. This CDR3 has 17 residues. Losses at the gene ends were 4 bases for V and 7 bases for J; bases not matched to a gene: 14. Per the germline V gene, CDR1 is LGHNT and CDR2 is FRNRAP. The full variable domain, in which reference TRBV12-5 and TRBJ2-5 provide the parts outside the CDR3, is DARVTQTPRHKVTEMGQEVTMRCQPILGHNTVFWYRQTMMQGLELLAYFRNRAPLDDSGMPKDRFSAEMPDATLATLKIQPSEPRDSAVYFCASGSGTGGVSYGTQYFGPGTRLLVL.

This clonotype was seen ten or more times. This chain uses TRBV7-6 with TRBJ2-5; 10 positions match TRBD2. This CDR3 comprises 16 residues. The germline CDR1 and CDR2 sequences are SGHVS and FNYEAQ. V gave up 5 bases and J gave up 4 bases; unmatched junction bases: 10. CDR3 amino acids: CASSIRAGGPGETQYF. CDR3 DNA sequence: TGTGCCAGCAGCATCCGAGCGGGGGGGCCGGGAGAGACCCAGTACTTC.